This T cell receptor (beta chain) stems from a study of control samples from healthy donors and cancer patients. Per germline, CDR1 SGHTA and CDR2 FQGTGA. The junction had 1 base not matched to a gene; V was cut back by 4 bases and J by 2 bases. The CDR3 spans 15 residues. Clones were sequenced by immunoSEQ multiplex PCR, and TCRdb holds only the in-frame ones, with some missing. The sample contains about 51,000 clones, 80% of which appear only once. This clonotype originated in a man in his 70s in good health. Source material: blood. The chain has TRBV7-3 and TRBJ2-5, with TRBD2 matching 13 bases. The CDR3 nucleotides read TGTGCCAGCAGCTCGGGACTAGCGGGACAAGAGACCCAGTACTTC. Translated: CASSSGLAGQETQYF. Complete variable domain (other parts from reference TRBV7-3 and TRBJ2-5): GAGVSQTPSNKVTEKGKYVELRCDPISGHTALYWYRQSLGQGPEFLIYFQGTGAADDSGLPNDRFFAVRPEGSVSTLKIQRTERGDSAVYLCASSSGLAGQETQYFGPGTRLLVL.